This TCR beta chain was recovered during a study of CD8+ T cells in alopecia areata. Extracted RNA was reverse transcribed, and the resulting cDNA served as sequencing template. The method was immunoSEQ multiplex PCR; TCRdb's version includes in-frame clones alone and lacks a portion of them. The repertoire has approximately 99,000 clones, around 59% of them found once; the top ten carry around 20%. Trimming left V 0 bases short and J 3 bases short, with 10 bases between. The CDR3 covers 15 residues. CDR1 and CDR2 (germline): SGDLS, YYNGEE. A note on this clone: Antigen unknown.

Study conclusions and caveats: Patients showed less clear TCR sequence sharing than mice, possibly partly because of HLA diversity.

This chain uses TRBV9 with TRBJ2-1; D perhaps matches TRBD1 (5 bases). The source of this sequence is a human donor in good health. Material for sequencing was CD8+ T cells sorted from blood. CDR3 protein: CASSVGAGNYNEQFF. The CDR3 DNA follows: TGTGCCAGCAGCGTAGGAGCAGGGAACTACAATGAGCAGTTCTTC.